This TCR beta chain was documented in a study of vaccination effects on CD4 cells after COVID-19 (dated by TCRdb to the early 2020s). For the study in its entirety: Two doses of either the BNT162b2 or the mRNA-1273 mRNA SARS-CoV-2 vaccine were administered to participants. The study compared SARS-CoV-2 spike-specific CD4+ TCR repertoires before and after mRNA vaccination in COVID-19 convalescent patients and infection-naive vaccine recipients. The full study included around nine COVID-19 convalescent patients and several SARS-CoV-2-naive healthy vaccine recipients. Cultures from other donors in the study were sequenced with the Oncomine TCR Beta short-read assay on an Illumina iSeq 100. Overall study results and their limits: Only a small number of convalescent patients were included, and no early post-infection timepoints were available, which limited the study. Clones induced by infection and clones induced by vaccination both contracted markedly at late timepoints after vaccination, which fits with T cell responses waning over time. In healthy vaccine recipients, vaccine-induced clones were almost all SARS-CoV-2 mono-reactive, with only 1 of 255 cross-reactive with common cold coronaviruses.

Library prep was done by the immunoSEQ multiplex PCR assay. DNA from the cultured, isolated CD4+ T cells was subjected to TCR beta CDR3 sequencing. As for how the authors treated the data: The analysis removed non-productive TCR sequences, trimmed reads to the CDR3 region, and retained only CDR3s that were 7 or more amino acids long. The MANAFEST web app was used to pick out antigen-specific clonotypes by comparing their expansion in peptide wells with that in reference cultures. To count as positive, a clone had to show expansion at FDR<0.05 compared with the reference and with all other wells, an odds ratio above 5, and a frequency above 0.1% in two replicate wells. Clonotypes significantly expanded in SARS-CoV-2 spike wells and in at least one common cold coronavirus spike condition were defined as cross-reactive. CDR3 similarity was assessed by Levenshtein distance with the stringdist R package, and unrooted trees were built with ape in R 3.6.1. TCRdb stores this immuneACCESS table with in-frame sequences only. Part of the clones is absent; in the studies checked, under half of the shortfall reflects unresolved V genes, and no reason is known for the rest. For V, J and clone size, that table is used; D and trimming come from the DNA. A total of tens of thousands of clones appear in this sample, 74% of them only once. The top ten clones comprise approximately 3.5% of the sample.

The ViraFEST assay stimulated PBMC with viral peptide pools and then used TCR sequencing to identify antigen-specific CD4+ T cell clonotypes by expansion. After 10 days of culture, CD4+ T cells were isolated with the EasySep CD4+ T cell isolation kit. Healthy vaccine recipients had no prior SARS-CoV-2 infection, confirmed by negative nucleocapsid antibodies before and after vaccination. A few million PBMC per well were cultured with 10 ug/ml peptides in IMDM containing 5% human AB serum, about 9 IU/ml IL-2 and gentamicin. Half of the culture medium was replaced with fresh IL-2-containing medium on days 3 and 7. Unless noted otherwise, every peptide stimulation condition was cultured in triplicate wells. PBMC were separated from whole blood using Ficoll-Paque Plus gradient centrifugation and were then either cryopreserved at -140C or used fresh. The overlapping peptide pools covered the spike proteins of SARS-CoV-2 and of the common cold coronaviruses HCoV-NL63, HCoV-OC43 and HCoV-229E. Genomic DNA was extracted from cultured CD4+ T cells with the QIAamp micro DNA kit.

On this clone itself: Its target antigen remains unknown. The input lacks base qualities; no much larger clone sits a single base away.

Taken from cysteine to phenylalanine, the CDR3 has 16 residues. The DNA shown is the 48-base CDR3, in frame from base 1. The chain was built from TRBV21-1 and TRBJ1-3. TRBV21-1 is an annotated pseudogene. The clonotype originates from a human donor who received a COVID-19 vaccine. The material was CD4+ T cells from PBMCs cultured with SARS-CoV-2 spike peptides, obtained before COVID-19 vaccination. The cell subset or site label here, explained by the study, means: SARS-CoV-2 spike overlapping peptide pool stimulation. Here is the DNA: TGTGCCAGCATACTTCCGCGGAGGAGGGCTGGAAACACCATATATTTT. This is translated as CASILPRRRAGNTIYF.